This T cell receptor (beta chain) was sequenced for a study of T cell responses to AZD1222 COVID-19 vaccine. V shed 0 bases and J shed 0 bases, with 11 bases lying between them. Per germline, CDR1 KGHSH and CDR2 LQKENI. CDR3 length equals 16 residues. The table came from immunoSEQ multiplex PCR; TCRdb's copy has only in-frame clones and leaves some out. The sample includes approximately 220,000 clones, around 93% of them seen just once. Remarks on this clone: Its antigen is unknown.

Study results and limitations: The study identified only five or six AZD1222 recipients as seropositive at baseline. Repertoires were collected only later (after the peak T cell response had occurred). White British people made up most donors, females outnumbered males, and clonal diversity was possibly underestimated. Reportedly, close to half of spike-specific TCRs are directed against unmutated variant regions.

The starting material was peripheral blood, obtained on day 0 of MenACWY control vaccination. The receptor was derived from an adult in good health. This rearrangement joins TRBV18 to TRBJ2-5, with D uncertain. This CDR3 reads CASSPPLRHDQETQYF. The CDR3 nucleotides read TGTGCCAGCTCACCACCACTGAGGCATGACCAAGAGACCCAGTACTTC.